These 23 T cell receptor beta chains came from one sample sequenced in a study of T cells in Graves' hyperthyroidism and ophthalmopathy. Amplified TCR beta CDR3 regions derived from RNA transcripts. Initially, a first-round RT-PCR of the TCR CDR3 employed the HTBI primer set. TCRdb recomputed calls from the multiplex PCR reads with MiXCR, one row per CDR3 protein. The sample lists about half a million distinct CDR3 sequences; about 20% were seen once. The sequenced material came from blood. The receptors shown here come from a middle-aged man with Graves' ophthalmopathy.

The chain employs TRBV11-2 and TRBJ2-1; 8 nucleotides align to TRBD2. This CDR3 region has 14 residues. V dropped 5 bases and J dropped 8; count of bases not matched to a gene: 8. Germline V CDR1 and CDR2: SGHAT, FQNNGV. The CDR3 DNA follows: TGTGCCAGCAGCAAAAGCGGGAGAGGGCATGAGCAGTTCTTC. Its protein product is CASSKSGRGHEQFF.

V and J are TRBV6-1 and TRBJ2-5, with 10 bases fitting TRBD1. V was clipped by 5 bases and J by 5 bases; unmatched bases: 11. CDR1 is MNHNS, CDR2 SASEGT, per germline. The CDR3 runs 16 residues. CDR3 protein: CASSPRTGGDWETQYF. For the CDR3, the DNA is TGTGCCAGCAGTCCCCGGACAGGGGGGGATTGGGAGACCCAGTACTTC.

In this sample, this clonotype turned up many times. V gene TRBV3-1 combines with J gene TRBJ2-3; TRBD1 might be the D (5 bases). V lost 8 bases and J 0 bases, leaving 12 bases between the germline ends. The CDR3 is 14 amino acids. Germline CDR1 is LGHDT and CDR2 is YNNKEL (reference sequence). The CDR3 loop reads CASQWGASTDTQYF. As DNA, the CDR3 is TGTGCCAGCCAGTGGGGCGCTAGCACAGATACGCAGTATTTT.

This clonotype occurred many times. This chain links TRBV7-9 with TRBJ2-7; 10 bases line up with TRBD1. The CDR3 totals 15 residues. The germline V gene encodes CDR1 SEHNR and CDR2 FQNEAQ (reference sequence). Trimming at V came to 1 base and at J to 2 bases, leaving 2 bases not matched to a gene. The CDR3 DNA reads as TGTGCCAGCAGCTTAGACGGGACAGGGGCCTACGAGCAGTACTTC. This codes for CASSLDGTGAYEQYF.

The rearrangement uses TRBV5-5 and TRBJ2-1, with a tentative D call TRBD1 (8 bases). Germline lookup yields CDR1 SGHKS and CDR2 YYEKEE (reference sequence). Trimming shortened V by 4 bases and J by 8 bases, and 19 bases separated the two germline ends. The CDR3 has 15 amino acids. CDR3 residues: CASSANRGGRDEQFF. The CDR3 nucleotides are TGTGCCAGCAGCGCGAACAGGGGGGGTCGGGATGAGCAGTTCTTC.

A remark on this clonotype: This may come from a read error, since a much larger clone is one base off. The chain uses TRBV7-2 and TRBJ2-2; 9 bases are shared with TRBD1. From germline, CDR1 is SGHTA and CDR2 FQGNSA. The CDR3 extends over 16 amino acids. The CDR3 protein is CASSLRGQGTTGELLF. CDR3 DNA: TGTGCCAGCAGCTTACGGGGACAGGGCACCACCGGGGAGCTGCTTTTT.

This clonotype was observed a handful of times. V gene TRBV6-2 or TRBV6-3 combines with J gene TRBJ1-5; tentative D call: TRBD1 (5 bases). CDR1 and CDR2 from the germline V gene are MNHEY and SVGEGT. The CDR3 covers 14 residues. V shed 6 bases and J shed 3 bases, with 12 bases lying between them. CDR3 loop: CASSSGISNQPQHF. The CDR3 DNA sequence: TGTGCCAGCAGCTCAGGGATTTCCAATCAGCCCCAGCATTTT.

This clonotype was seen many times. CDR3 bases: TGTGCCAGCAGTCTCACGACAGGGGTTAATTCACCCCTCCACTTT. The encoded protein is CASSLTTGVNSPLHF. This chain connects TRBV27 to TRBJ1-6; 8 nucleotides align to TRBD1. The V segment lost 5 bases and the J segment 6 bases; nucleotides outside the gene matches: 6. CDR1 and CDR2 (germline): MNHEY, SMNVEV (reference sequence). The CDR3 extends over 15 amino acids.

Many counts were recorded for this clonotype. V is TRBV14 and J is TRBJ2-1; D uncertain. CDR3 length: 14 residues. Germline V gene sequence: CDR1 SGHDN, CDR2 FVKESK. V dropped 1 base and J dropped 7 bases, with 11 bases sitting between them. Here the CDR3 reads CASSQVNAANEQFF. The CDR3 DNA sequence: TGTGCCAGCAGCCAAGTTAACGCAGCTAATGAGCAGTTCTTC.

The chain has TRBV2 and TRBJ1-2; D unresolved. The CDR3 sequence is 14 residues long. Germline CDR1 and CDR2: SNHLY and FYNNEI. Trimming pared 2 bases from V and 2 bases from J, leaving 9 bases between. CDR3 amino acids: CASSERSGNYGYTF. CDR3 sequence (DNA): TGTGCCAGCAGTGAAAGGTCCGGGAACTATGGCTACACCTTC. The full variable domain, its missing parts supplied by reference TRBV2 and TRBJ1-2, is EPEVTQTPSHQVTQMGQEVILRCVPISNHLYFYWYRQILGQKVEFLVSFYNNEISEKSEIFDDQFSVERPDGSNFTLKIRSTKLEDSAMYFCASSERSGNYGYTFGSGTRLTVV.

The chain combines TRBV29-1 with TRBJ2-1; a possible D gene is TRBD1 (5 bases). CDR1 SQVTM and CDR2 ANQGSEA come from the germline V gene. The length of the CDR3 is 12 residues. V was cut by 1 base and J by 10 bases, with 11 bases left in between. This chain's CDR3 is CSVEGPKGEQFF. DNA of the CDR3: TGCAGCGTTGAAGGCCCCAAGGGGGAGCAGTTCTTC.

The chain is built from TRBV20-1 and TRBJ2-2; 7 bases agree with TRBD2. This CDR3 region has 15 residues. Germline V gene data show CDR1 as DFQATT and CDR2 as SNEGSKA (reference sequence). The J segment lost 5 bases and the V segment lost 2 bases, leaving 8 bases of the junction unmatched. The CDR3 region is CSARIQTGGTGELFF. For the CDR3, the DNA is TGCAGTGCTAGAATCCAAACGGGAGGAACCGGGGAGCTGTTTTTT.

This clonotype was found many times. The chain employs TRBV11-2 and TRBJ2-5, with 9 bases lining up with TRBD2. Germline CDR1 SGHAT, CDR2 FQNNGV. J lost 6 bases, V lost 4 bases, and 3 bases had no gene match. The CDR3 extends over 13 amino acids. The CDR3 spells CASSSAGGQTQYF. The CDR3 region has the DNA TGTGCCAGCAGCTCCGCGGGAGGGCAGACCCAGTACTTC.

In this sample, this clonotype turned up a few times. The chain employs TRBV6-2 or TRBV6-3 and TRBJ1-4, with a possible D match to TRBD1 (5 bases). Deletions cut 7 bases from V and 7 bases from J, with 16 bases between. Germline V CDR1 and CDR2: MNHEY, SVGEGT. The CDR3 extends over 14 amino acids. This chain's CDR3 is CASKPWGSSEKLFF. The DNA for the CDR3 is TGTGCCAGCAAACCTTGGGGGAGTTCTGAAAAACTGTTTTTT.

Remarks on this clonotype: This sequence may be a read error, since a much larger clone differs from it by one base. The chain uses TRBV24-1 and TRBJ2-1; D remains ambiguous. The V gene's germline CDR1 is KGHDR and CDR2 SFDVKD. The V and J ends lost 2 bases and 9 bases respectively, with 31 bases between them. The CDR3 is 20 amino acids. DNA for the CDR3: TGTGCCACCAGTGATTCGCCGTATCGTAGGCTGGCCCCCAATTTGGGTGAGCAGTTCTTC. This sequence encodes CATSDSPYRRLAPNLGEQFF.

This clonotype came up many times. The chain couples TRBV7-2 to TRBJ2-7; maybe TRBD2 (6 bases). CDR1 and CDR2 (germline): SGHTA, FQGNSA. This CDR3 has 14 amino acids. The ends were cut back, 3 bases at V and 0 bases at J, with 9 bases in the middle. The CDR3 reads CASSLAGLSYEQYF. CDR3 bases: TGTGCCAGCAGCTTGGCGGGGCTCTCCTACGAGCAGTACTTC.

This clonotype was counted between two and nine times. The chain uses TRBV18 and TRBJ2-7; maybe TRBD1 (6 bases). Trimming cost V 0 bases and J 3 bases, with 15 bases left between them. CDR3 length: 16 amino acids. Germline values: CDR1 KGHSH, CDR2 LQKENI. The DNA for the CDR3 is TGTGCCAGCTCACCACCGCCCCCCAGGGGCAGCTACGAGCAGTACTTC. This gives the protein CASSPPPPRGSYEQYF.

This clonotype showed up just a few times. V is TRBV12-3 or TRBV12-4 and J is TRBJ2-7, with a possible D match to TRBD1 (6 bases). This CDR3 region has 15 residues. V was clipped by 6 bases and J by 1 base, with 16 bases between them. The CDR3 loop reads CASRVGQQVSYEQYF. The DNA for the CDR3 is TGTGCCAGCAGGGTCGGACAGCAAGTTTCCTACGAGCAGTACTTC.

There are a few counts of this clonotype. The DNA for the CDR3 is TGTGCCAGTAGTGGGGACAGGGGCCACCATGGCTACACCTTC. As protein: CASSGDRGHHGYTF. V is TRBV19 and J is TRBJ1-2; 10 nucleotides match TRBD1. CDR1 and CDR2 from the germline V gene are LNHDA and SQIVND (reference sequence). The CDR3 consists of 14 residues. The junction had 6 bases not matched to a gene; V was cut back by 5 bases and J by 6 bases.

This clonotype was found a few times. The rearrangement uses TRBV20-1 and TRBJ2-4, with 14 bases aligning to TRBD2. The germline gives CDR1 DFQATT, CDR2 SNEGSKA (reference sequence). The CDR3 spans 19 residues. After removal of 4 bases from V and 1 base from J, the junction contained 12 bases not matched to a gene. CDR3 sequence (DNA): TGCAGTGCTAAAGGGGTCGGGACTAGCGGGAGTGGGGCCAAAAACATTCAGTACTTC. Its translation is CSAKGVGTSGSGAKNIQYF.

This clonotype was detected only a few times. This sequence joins TRBV5-6 and TRBJ1-1; a possible D gene is TRBD1 (5 bases). Looked up from germline, CDR1 is SGHDT and CDR2 is YYEEEE. The CDR3 covers 16 residues. With 0 bases removed from V and 5 bases from J, the gap between germline ends came to 17 bases. Written as DNA, the CDR3 is TGTGCCAGCAGCTTGGTGGGCGCAGGGCTGGGAACTGAAGCTTTCTTT. Its protein product is CASSLVGAGLGTEAFF.

On this clonotype itself: One end of the junction is discordant with germline, which a read error may explain. The chain links TRBV6-2 or TRBV6-3 to TRBJ2-7; perhaps D is TRBD1 or TRBD2 (6 bases each). Looked up from germline, CDR1 is MNHEY and CDR2 is SVGEGT. This CDR3 contains 15 residues. CDR3 sequence (DNA): TGTGCCAGCAGTCTACTCACCGGGGGCGCCTACGAGCAGTGCTTC. Protein sequence: CASSLLTGGAYEQCF.

The genes are TRBV18 and TRBJ1-3; no clear D. The V end was cut by 5 bases, the J end by 0 bases, with 11 bases between. The germline gives CDR1 KGHSH, CDR2 LQKENI. CDR3 length equals 15 residues. This chain's CDR3 is CASSEFGNSGNTIYF. CDR3 DNA sequence: TGTGCCAGCTCAGAATTCGGGAACTCTGGAAACACCATATATTTT.